The text below deals with one T cell receptor (beta chain). The antigen is not known. This record belongs to a study of early T cells in non-severe SARS-CoV-2 infection. For the study at large: Sequencing was performed on bulk RNA from unsorted whole blood, leaving chains unpaired.

Study results and caveats: The matching step, a VDJdb search, favored anti-spike CD8 responses and missed private and CD4 specificities.

Unique molecular identifiers (one per individual cDNA molecule) were attached. MiXCR was run by TCRdb on the 5' RACE reads, yielding one entry per CDR3 protein. The sample includes 50,000 to 70,000 distinct CDR3 sequences, approximately 9.3% of them seen just once. The receptor comes from an adult who was a healthcare worker with PCR-confirmed SARS-CoV-2 infection or an uninfected control (not recorded which). The sequenced sample was whole blood.

The CDR3: CASGYQGGQYF. The CDR3 coding sequence is TGTGCCAGTGGATATCAGGGTGGGCAGTACTTC. The V call is TRBV2, the J call TRBJ2-7; TRBD1 is a possible D gene (5 bases). Germline CDR1 SNHLY, CDR2 FYNNEI. Trimming left V 9 bases short and J 9 bases short, with 15 bases between. This CDR3 spans 11 amino acids.